The next 21 T cell receptor beta chains were all read from a single sample in a study of T cells after posttransplantation cyclophosphamide listed by TCRdb under 2016. The protocol used for the library was the immunoSEQ multiplex PCR assay. TCRdb stores this immuneACCESS table with in-frame sequences only. Part of the clones is absent; in the studies checked, under half of the shortfall reflects unresolved V genes, and no reason is known for the rest. In this sample the table shows fewer than 55,000 clones, and no singletons are among them. The top ten constitute 2% to 3% of the sample. What was sequenced was PBMCs. The receptors stem from a middle-aged man in good health, CMV-negative, and a related stem cell transplant donor.

Many counts were recorded for this clone. The chain carries TRBV4-1 and TRBJ2-7; the D gene is possibly TRBD2 (6 bases). The CDR3 has 15 amino acids. Per germline, CDR1 MGHRA and CDR2 YSYEKL. Trimming took 4 bases from V and 6 from J, leaving 19 bases between them. The CDR3 is CASSRSRGSAFEQYF. The CDR3 bases are TGCGCCAGCAGCCGAAGCCGGGGGTCGGCCTTCGAGCAGTACTTC.

The sample holds many counts of this clone. This chain joins TRBV5-4 and TRBJ1-1; D gene uncertain. The V gene lost 0 bases and the J gene lost 1 base, with 10 bases spanning the gap. Per the germline V gene, CDR1 is SGHNT and CDR2 is YYREEE (reference sequence). The CDR3 is 15 amino acids. CDR3 loop: CASSLGWRANTEAFF. The CDR3 DNA reads as TGTGCCAGCAGCTTGGGGTGGAGGGCGAACACTGAAGCTTTCTTT.

Many counts were recorded for this clone. The genes are TRBV14 and TRBJ1-3; D is perhaps TRBD1 (5 bases). V lost 4 bases, J lost 7 bases, and 14 bases lay in between. Per the germline V gene, CDR1 is SGHDN and CDR2 is FVKESK. The length of the CDR3 is 14 residues. The CDR3 bases are TGTGCCAGCAGCCTAAGCGGAGGGGCCAACACCATATATTTT. It yields the protein CASSLSGGANTIYF.

The chain recombines TRBV6-5 with TRBJ2-5, with 12 bases that match TRBD2. The end of the DNA aligns better with TRBJ2-7, so the J call may be wrong. The CDR3 is 13 residues long. From germline, CDR1 is MNHEY and CDR2 SVGAGI. The CDR3 protein is CASRTSGGYEQYF. DNA of the CDR3: TGTGCCAGCAGGACTAGCGGGGGCTACGAGCAGTACTTC.

The sample holds many counts of this clone. The rearrangement uses TRBV20-1 and TRBJ1-2, with D hard to call. The CDR3 has 11 amino acids. V shed 5 bases and J shed 4 bases, with 8 bases lying between them. Germline loops: CDR1 DFQATT, CDR2 SNEGSKA (reference sequence). CDR3 in amino acids: CSASDTYGYTF. In DNA, the CDR3 is TGCAGTGCTTCAGACACCTATGGCTACACCTTC.

This clone was picked up a small number of times. CDR3 in DNA: TGTGCCAGCAGTCCTCTACAGGGGGCCAATCAGCCCCAGCATTTT. This encodes CASSPLQGANQPQHF. V gene TRBV27 combines with J gene TRBJ1-5, with 9 bases identical to TRBD1. The J segment lost 3 bases and the V segment lost 5 bases, leaving 5 bases of the junction unmatched. This CDR3 region has 15 residues. The V gene's germline CDR1 is MNHEY and CDR2 SMNVEV (reference sequence).

This clone appeared many times. V usage is TRBV4-1 and J usage is TRBJ2-7, with D perhaps TRBD2 (5 bases). Trimming took off 1 base at V and 4 bases at J, with 8 bases between the two ends. This CDR3 has 13 amino acids. The V gene's germline CDR1 is MGHRA and CDR2 YSYEKL. The CDR3 spells CASSQGTGYEQYV. The CDR3 DNA is TGCGCCAGCAGCCAAGGAACGGGATACGAGCAGTACGTC.

In this sample, this clone turned up many times. The chain recombines TRBV19 with TRBJ2-1; 9 bases align to TRBD1. Unmatched junction bases numbered 1, after V lost 8 bases and J lost 5 bases. CDR3 length: 12 residues. Germline V gene lookup returns CDR1 LNHDA and CDR2 SQIVND (reference sequence). DNA for the CDR3: TGTGCCAGTGGGACAGGGCACAATGAGCAGTTCTTC. It specifies CASGTGHNEQFF.

This clone showed up many times. The chain couples TRBV19 to TRBJ1-2; 9 nucleotides align to TRBD1. The CDR3 sequence is 11 residues long. Germline V gives CDR1 LNHDA, CDR2 SQIVND (reference sequence). V was clipped by 10 bases and J by 14 bases; unmatched bases: 11. The CDR3 DNA reads as TGTGCCACCCGGACAGGGGAGATAAAGACCTTC. Protein product: CATRTGEIKTF.

Ten or more counts support this clone. The genes are TRBV6-5 and TRBJ2-1; tentatively, D is TRBD2 (5 bases). This CDR3 has 15 residues. Germline CDR1 MNHEY, CDR2 SVGAGI. Between the trimmed V and J ends, which lost 7 bases and 0 bases, there was a span of 13 bases. CDR3 DNA: TGTGCCAGCACCAGAGGGAGAAGCTCCTACAATGAGCAGTTCTTC. Amino acid sequence: CASTRGRSSYNEQFF.

In this sample, this clone turned up many times. This chain uses TRBV5-1 with TRBJ2-2; the match to TRBD2 covers 9 bases. CDR1 is SGHRS and CDR2 is YFSETQ in the germline V gene. The J segment lost 6 bases and the V segment lost 0 bases, leaving 9 bases of the junction unmatched. The length of the CDR3 is 17 residues. CDR3 DNA: TGCGCCAGCAGCTTGGCTGGGCGGGGGGGCCTTGCCGGGGAGCTGTTTTTT. This codes for CASSLAGRGGLAGELFF.

This clone came up many times. V usage is TRBV4-1 and J usage is TRBJ2-7; 7 positions match TRBD1. In germline, CDR1 is MGHRA, CDR2 YSYEKL. This CDR3 has 13 residues. V lost 3 bases, J lost 2 bases, and 1 base stayed unmatched. The CDR3 DNA sequence: TGCGCCAGCAGCCAGACAGGGACCTACGAGCAGTACTTC. Translation: CASSQTGTYEQYF.

This clone has at least ten counts. This chain connects TRBV14 to TRBJ1-1; 9 bases fit TRBD1. CDR1 and CDR2 (germline): SGHDN, FVKESK. V gave up 0 bases and J gave up 4 bases; unmatched junction bases: 6. The CDR3 extends over 16 amino acids. The CDR3 DNA is TGTGCCAGCAGCCAAGATTTAGGACAGGGGAGCACTGAAGCTTTCTTT. As protein: CASSQDLGQGSTEAFF.

This clone came up many times. The chain combines TRBV7-3 with TRBJ2-1; 12 bases align to TRBD2. From germline, CDR1 is SGHTA and CDR2 FQGTGA. The CDR3 contains 18 residues. The trim removed 5 bases at V and 5 bases at J, leaving 13 bases unmatched. CDR3 sequence (DNA): TGTGCCAGCAGCCCTATTAGTCTAGCGGGGGGGCCCGACAATGAGCAGTTCTTC. It translates to CASSPISLAGGPDNEQFF.

This clone came up many times. The chain joins TRBV6-5 to TRBJ1-5; 9 nucleotides line up with TRBD1. V lost 5 bases to trimming and J lost 6 bases; unmatched junction nucleotides: 5. This CDR3 region has 14 residues. CDR1 and CDR2 (germline): MNHEY, SVGAGI. CDR3 DNA sequence: TGTGCCAGCAGTCACAGGGGGCGAGGTCAGCCCCAGCATTTT. Encoded protein: CASSHRGRGQPQHF.

The V call is TRBV5-6, the J call TRBJ2-5; 8 nucleotides agree with TRBD1. The J call may be faulty, since TRBJ2-7 better matches the DNA end. CDR3 length: 16 residues. CDR1 and CDR2 (germline): SGHDT, YYEEEE. The CDR3 loop is CASSRTGQGISYEQYF. The CDR3 DNA reads TGTGCCAGCAGCAGAACCGGACAGGGAATCTCCTACGAGCAGTACTTC.

V gene TRBV5-1 combines with J gene TRBJ2-5; D not certain. The CDR3 sequence is 15 residues long. CDR1 is SGHRS, CDR2 YFSETQ, per germline. Trimming removed 4 bases at V and 2 bases at J, with 15 bases between. DNA of the CDR3: TGCGCCAGCAGCGATGATACAAAAAATCAAGAGACCCAGTACTTC. Its protein product is CASSDDTKNQETQYF.

The rearrangement uses TRBV23-1 and TRBJ2-3; TRBD1 matches 11 bases. TRBV23-1 is an ORF; its function is uncertain. J was trimmed by 6 bases and V by 7 bases; bases with no gene match: 9. The CDR3 consists of 15 residues. The CDR3, as DNA: TGCGCCAGCACTTCGGACAGGGGGCGAGGGGATACGCAGTATTTT. Its protein is CASTSDRGRGDTQYF.

This clone was seen a handful of times. V and J are TRBV9 and TRBJ2-2, with no clear D. V lost 0 bases and J lost 7, with 10 bases in between. The CDR3 is made up of 14 amino acids. CDR1 is SGDLS, CDR2 YYNGEE, per germline. The CDR3 loop reads CASSVGRLGGELFF. The CDR3 DNA is TGTGCCAGCAGCGTAGGGCGGCTCGGCGGGGAGCTGTTTTTT.

This clone has only a few counts. The J gene is TRBJ1-6, the V gene TRBV5-1; 7 positions match TRBD1. The CDR3 is 14 residues long. Germline V gene lookup returns CDR1 SGHRS and CDR2 YFSETQ. The trim removed 0 bases at V and 13 bases at J, leaving 7 bases unmatched. Written as DNA, the CDR3 is TGCGCCAGCAGCTTGGAAGGGGGCGTAACCCCCCTCCACTTT. This codes for CASSLEGGVTPLHF.

This clone occurred many times. The chain joins TRBV5-1 to TRBJ1-4; perhaps TRBD1 as D (6 bases). CDR1 and CDR2 from the germline V gene are SGHRS and YFSETQ. The CDR3 is 16 amino acids. The V gene lost 2 bases and the J gene lost 0 bases, with 11 bases spanning the gap. CDR3: CASSFRDTTTNEKLFF. CDR3 sequence (DNA): TGCGCCAGCAGCTTCCGGGACACAACAACTAATGAAAAACTGTTTTTT.